This T cell receptor beta chain is from a study of cytomegalovirus exposure and HLA in healthy donors. About the study: Within an early data release were about 90 million unique TCRs drawn from HLA-typed donors.

The PCR made use of 60 Vbeta and 13 Jbeta primers. Sequenced by immunoSEQ multiplex PCR; TCRdb stores in-frame clones only, minus some. This sample has roughly 120,000 clones; about 79% occur once, and the top ten carry approximately 2%. As for this clone: Its antigen remains unknown.

Study-level findings and limits: Roughly uniform sequencing depth across donors was assumed, possibly incorrectly. Compared with the approximately 700-donor mean, an Asian-associated ancestry cluster reportedly had fewer N-insertions, according to a later analysis.

Germline lookup yields CDR1 MDHEN and CDR2 SYDVKM. V lost 2 bases and J lost 7, with 10 bases in between. This CDR3 is 13 amino acids long. This TCR derives from a man between 18 and 29 years old in good health and CMV-seronegative. The sequenced sample was PBMCs. The rearrangement joins TRBV28 to TRBJ2-3; D is ambiguous. DNA of the CDR3: TGTGCCAGCAGTTTAGTTTCAGTTTATACGCAGTATTTT. Protein sequence: CASSLVSVYTQYF.